Listed below are T cell receptor beta chains from one sample, sequenced in a study of cytomegalovirus exposure and HLA in healthy donors. The assay was immunoSEQ multiplex PCR, and TCRdb's table has in-frame clones only and misses some. This table holds 110,000 to 150,000 clones, about 10% found once. Sequencing used PBMCs. Source of these receptors: a middle-aged man in good health and CMV-seronegative. Each CDR3 is given with its conserved first and last residue. D genes are given only for firm matches. Some rows mark clone size as missing; the rest say once, few, many or name a class of expanded clone.

abundance | j_gene | v_gene | d_gene | CDR3nt | CDR3aa
few | TRBJ1-5 | TRBV6-5 | TRBD1 | TGTGCCAGCAAATCGACAGGGGGCTTTAATCAGCCCCAGCATTTT | CASKSTGGFNQPQHF
few | TRBJ1-5 | TRBV30 | TRBD1 | TGTGCCTGGGCACCGGGCAGACAGGGTTTGATTATGCAGCCCCAGCATTTT | CAWAPGRQGLIMQPQHF
few | TRBJ2-7 | TRBV6-1 | TRBD1 | TGTGCCAGCAGTGTCCAGCCGGGACAGACCTACGAGCAGTACTTC | CASSVQPGQTYEQYF
. | TRBJ2-5 | TRBV6-6 | TRBD1 | TGTGCCAGCAGTCCTAAGGGGGGACAGGGAAAAGAGACCCAGTACTTC | CASSPKGGQGKETQYF
. | TRBJ1-5 | TRBV28 | TRBD1 | TGTGCCAGCAGTCGGACAGGGCGAGGGAGCAATCAGCCCCAGCATTTT | CASSRTGRGSNQPQHF
few | TRBJ2-7 | TRBV9 | . | TGTGCCAGCAGCCTCACCGTAACCCAGAACGAGCAGTACTTC | CASSLTVTQNEQYF
. | TRBJ2-5 | TRBV7-7 | TRBD2 | TGTGCTAGCAGTTGGGGGAGGGGAGAGACCCAGTACTTC | CASSWGRGETQYF
. | TRBJ1-2 | TRBV5-1 | . | TGCGCCAGCAGCCCCAGGACAGCCAGGGAGGGCTATGGCTACACCTTC | CASSPRTAREGYGYTF
few | TRBJ2-7 | TRBV11-1 | TRBD1 | TGTGCCAGCAGCGCAGCATGGGACAGGGGGCTTGGCTCCTACGAGCAGTACTTC | CASSAAWDRGLGSYEQYF
. | TRBJ1-5 | TRBV5-8 | . | TGTGCCAGCAGCTTGCAGGGTCATCTGAGCAATCAGCCCCAGCATTTT | CASSLQGHLSNQPQHF
. | TRBJ2-4 | TRBV21-1 | . | TGTGCCGGCAGCAAAGCCAGGCCTCCAGCCAAAAACATTCAGTACTTC | CAGSKARPPAKNIQYF
few | TRBJ2-3 | TRBV6-6 | TRBD1 | TGTGCCAGCAGTTACTCGAGGACAGGGGCAGATACGCAGTATTTT | CASSYSRTGADTQYF
. | TRBJ1-6 | TRBV27 | . | TGTGCCAGCAGAATAACGGACACCTATAATTCACCCCTCCACTTT | CASRITDTYNSPLHF
. | TRBJ2-1 | TRBV19 | TRBD2 | TGTGCCACCGAGCGGGGGCCTCGGAATGAGCAGTTCTTC | CATERGPRNEQFF
few | TRBJ1-5 | TRBV4-1 | . | TGCGCCAGCAGCCGGACTACTATAAGCAATCAGCCCCAGCATTTT | CASSRTTISNQPQHF
. | TRBJ2-1 | TRBV20-1 | . | TGCAGCGTCGAACAGGGTGATGAGCAGTTCTTC | CSVEQGDEQFF
. | TRBJ1-5 | TRBV19 | . | TGTGCCAGCTCGGACACGCGAAATCAGCCCCAGCATTTT | CASSDTRNQPQHF
. | TRBJ1-6 | TRBV5-3 | TRBD1 | TGTGCCAGAAGCGCCCACCGGGACAGGGCAATCTCCTATAATTCACCCCTCCACTTT | CARSAHRDRAISYNSPLHF
few | TRBJ2-5 | TRBV7-7 | . | TGTGCTAGCAGCTTAGGCAGCTACCGCGGGGAGACCCAGTACTTC | CASSLGSYRGETQYF
. | TRBJ2-7 | TRBV30 | . | TGTGCCTGGAGCCCGGGGCAGGGGTTAGACGAGCAGTACTTC | CAWSPGQGLDEQYF
. | TRBJ2-7 | TRBV5-6 | . | TGTGCCAGCAGCTTGGCGGGCGAGCAGTACTTC | CASSLAGEQYF
. | TRBJ1-2 | TRBV27 | TRBD1 | TGTGCCAGCAGTCCCCCGGACAGGGACGGCTACACCTTC | CASSPPDRDGYTF
. | TRBJ2-5 | TRBV19 | TRBD2 | TGTGCCAGTAGGCAGACTAGCGGAAAAGAGACCCAGTACTTC | CASRQTSGKETQYF
few | TRBJ2-2 | TRBV9 | . | TGTGCCAGCAGCGGCAGGGTAACGAACACCGGGGAGCTGTTTTTT | CASSGRVTNTGELFF
many | TRBJ1-2 | TRBV2 | . | TGTGCCAGCAACCACGACAGGTTAGGCTACACCTTC | CASNHDRLGYTF
. | TRBJ2-7 | TRBV7-6 | . | TGTGCCAGCAGCTTAGTACAGGACTCCTACGAGCAGTACTTC | CASSLVQDSYEQYF
. | TRBJ2-3 | TRBV6-1 | TRBD2 | TGTGCCAGCAGTGAGAGGTGGGGAGGGTTGGGAGATACGCAGTATTTT | CASSERWGGLGDTQYF
few | TRBJ1-4 | TRBV6-1 | TRBD1 | TGTGCCAGCAGTGACCGGACAGGGGTCGGCATGGGAAAACTGTTTTTT | CASSDRTGVGMGKLFF
few | TRBJ2-5 | TRBV29-1 | TRBD1 | TGCAGCGTAACAGGGGAAGAGACCCAGTACTTC | CSVTGEETQYF
few | TRBJ1-1 | TRBV29-1 | . | TGCAGCGTTGCTTGGAGGAGTGAAGCTTTCTTT | CSVAWRSEAFF